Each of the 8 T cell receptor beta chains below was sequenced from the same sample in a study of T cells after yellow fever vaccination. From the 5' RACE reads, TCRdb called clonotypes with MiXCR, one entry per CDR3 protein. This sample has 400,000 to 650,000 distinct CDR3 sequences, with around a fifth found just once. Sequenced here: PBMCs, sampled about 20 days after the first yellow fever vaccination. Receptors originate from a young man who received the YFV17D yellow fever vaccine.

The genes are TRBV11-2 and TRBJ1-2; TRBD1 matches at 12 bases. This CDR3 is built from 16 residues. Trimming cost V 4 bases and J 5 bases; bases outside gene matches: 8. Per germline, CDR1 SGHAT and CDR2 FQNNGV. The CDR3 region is CASSSQLGQGAYGYTF. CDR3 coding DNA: TGTGCCAGCAGCTCTCAACTGGGACAGGGGGCTTATGGCTACACCTTC. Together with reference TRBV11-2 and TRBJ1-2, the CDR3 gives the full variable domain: EAGVAQSPRYKIIEKRQSVAFWCNPISGHATLYWYQQILGQGPKLLIQFQNNGVVDDSQLPKDRFSAERLKGVDSTLKIQPAKLEDSAVYLCASSSQLGQGAYGYTFGSGTRLTVV.

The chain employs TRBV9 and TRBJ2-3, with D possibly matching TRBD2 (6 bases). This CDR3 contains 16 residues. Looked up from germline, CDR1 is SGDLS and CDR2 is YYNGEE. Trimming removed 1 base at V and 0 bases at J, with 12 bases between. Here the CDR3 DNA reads TGTGCCAGCAGCGTACTGGCAGGGACTAGCACAGATACGCAGTATTTT. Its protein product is CASSVLAGTSTDTQYF.

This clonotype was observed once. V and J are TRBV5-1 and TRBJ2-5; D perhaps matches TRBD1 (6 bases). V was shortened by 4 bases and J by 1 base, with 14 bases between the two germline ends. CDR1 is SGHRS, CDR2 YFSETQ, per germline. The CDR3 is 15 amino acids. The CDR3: CASSPGQRGQETQYF. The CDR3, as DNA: TGCGCCAGCAGCCCTGGACAGAGAGGCCAAGAGACCCAGTACTTC.

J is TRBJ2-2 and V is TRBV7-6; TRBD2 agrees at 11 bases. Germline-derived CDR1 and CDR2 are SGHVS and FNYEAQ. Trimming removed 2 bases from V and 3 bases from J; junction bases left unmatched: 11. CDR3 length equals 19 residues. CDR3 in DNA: TGTGCCAGCAGCTTAATTCCTTCCGGGACTAGCGGCTACACCGGGGAGCTGTTTTTT. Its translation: CASSLIPSGTSGYTGELFF. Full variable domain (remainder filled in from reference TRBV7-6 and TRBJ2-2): GAGVSQSPRYKVTKRGQDVALRCDPISGHVSLYWYRQALGQGPEFLTYFNYEAQQDKSGLPNDRFSAERPEGSISTLTIQRTEQRDSAMYRCASSLIPSGTSGYTGELFFGEGSRLTVL.

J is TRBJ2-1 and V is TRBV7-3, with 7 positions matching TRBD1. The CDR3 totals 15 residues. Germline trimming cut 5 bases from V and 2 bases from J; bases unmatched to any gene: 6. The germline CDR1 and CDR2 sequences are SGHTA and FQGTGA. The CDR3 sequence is CASSPTGEPYNEQFF. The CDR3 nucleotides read TGTGCCAGCAGCCCAACAGGGGAACCCTACAATGAGCAGTTCTTC.

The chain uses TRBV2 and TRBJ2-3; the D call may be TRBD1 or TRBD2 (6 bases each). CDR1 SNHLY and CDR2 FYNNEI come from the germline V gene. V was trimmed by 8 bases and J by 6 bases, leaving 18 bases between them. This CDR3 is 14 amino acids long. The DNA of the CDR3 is TGTGCCAGCGGGACAAATGGGAGGCTGGATACGCAGTATTTT. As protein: CASGTNGRLDTQYF. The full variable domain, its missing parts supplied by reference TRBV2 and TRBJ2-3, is EPEVTQTPSHQVTQMGQEVILRCVPISNHLYFYWYRQILGQKVEFLVSFYNNEISEKSEIFDDQFSVERPDGSNFTLKIRSTKLEDSAMYFCASGTNGRLDTQYFGPGTRLTVL.

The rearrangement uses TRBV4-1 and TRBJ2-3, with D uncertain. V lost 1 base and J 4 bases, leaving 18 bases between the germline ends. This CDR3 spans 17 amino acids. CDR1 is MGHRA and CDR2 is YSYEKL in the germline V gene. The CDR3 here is CASSQAFMQRPADTQYF. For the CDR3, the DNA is TGCGCCAGCAGCCAAGCCTTTATGCAGCGTCCAGCAGATACGCAGTATTTT.

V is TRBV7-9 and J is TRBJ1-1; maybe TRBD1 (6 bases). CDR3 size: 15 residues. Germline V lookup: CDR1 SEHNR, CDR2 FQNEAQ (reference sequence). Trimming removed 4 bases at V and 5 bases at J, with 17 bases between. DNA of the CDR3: TGTGCCAGCAGCTCCTCGGGGGCAGGGGTAACTGAAGCTTTCTTT. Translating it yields CASSSSGAGVTEAFF. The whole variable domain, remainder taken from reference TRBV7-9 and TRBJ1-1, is DTGVSQNPRHKITKRGQNVTFRCDPISEHNRLYWYRQTLGQGPEFLTYFQNEAQLEKSRLLSDRFSAERPKGSFSTLEIQRTEQGDSAMYLCASSSSGAGVTEAFFGQGTRLTVV.